This T cell receptor (beta chain) came from a study of shared clonotypes between healthy human individuals. Findings and limits, study-wide: Relative to memory subsets, naive subsets generally showed larger estimated richness.

Method: immunoSEQ multiplex PCR; TCRdb's copy keeps in-frame clones and lacks some. The profile shows 700,000 or so clones, more than 70% of them singletons. Germline assignment: CDR1 KGHSH and CDR2 LQKENI. The V gene end was trimmed by 4 bases and the J gene end by 5 bases; junction bases not matched to a gene: 11. The CDR3 is 16 amino acids. As regards this clone: Its cognate antigen is unknown.

The chain uses TRBV18 and TRBJ1-5; 7 bases are a match to TRBD1. This TCR was sampled from a woman aged 25 to 39 in good health. Sequenced material: memory CD4+ T cells sorted from blood. The sample's subset: CD45RA-negative fraction. CDR3 nucleotide sequence: TGTGCCAGCTCACTCAGTTCAGGGGGGAATCATCAGCCCCAGCATTTT. Amino acids: CASSLSSGGNHQPQHF.